This T cell receptor beta chain was identified in a study of blood T cell repertoires in COVID-19. The CDR3 covers 17 residues. In germline, CDR1 is LGHNA, CDR2 YNFKEQ. V lost 0 bases, J lost 4 bases, and 9 bases stayed unmatched. Produced via immunoSEQ multiplex PCR; TCRdb's table is partial and in-frame only. The sample includes 55,000 to 80,000 clones, around 73% of them seen just once. Sequencing was done on a sample of peripheral blood. The clonotype was recovered from a man aged 55-75 years with COVID-19, enrolled during active disease. This chain links TRBV4-2 with TRBJ1-3; 7 positions agree with TRBD1. The CDR3 DNA reads as TGTGCCAGCAGCCAAGAGGGGACACAGGGGTTCGGAAACACCATATATTTT. Residues: CASSQEGTQGFGNTIYF.